Listed here is a single T cell receptor beta chain. Its specificity is not known. The CDR3 contains 17 residues. This sample is drawn from a study of T-cell memory formation after mild COVID-19. Constant-segment primers served in 5'RACE that generated TCR alpha and TCR beta cDNA libraries bearing sample barcodes and UMIs. TCRdb itself ran the 5' RACE reads through MiXCR, one entry per CDR3 protein. The sample contains hundreds of thousands of distinct CDR3 sequences, about 16% of which appear only once. General study points: Some SARS-CoV-2-responding clones were already detected in memory before infection.

V gene TRBV21-1 combines with J gene TRBJ2-2; the table names TRBD1, a call not compared with the DNA. TRBV21-1 is termed a pseudogene. This TCR was recovered from a man aged 18-30 years who had mild COVID-19 (a few samples of this study predate the infection). Cell type and time point are not known. What was sequenced was PBMCs or a T cell subset sorted from them (not recorded which). The CDR3 sequence is CATSKGLGGRSTGELFF. CDR3 DNA: TGTGCCACCAGCAAGGGTTTGGGGGGAAGGTCCACCGGGGAGCTGTTTTTT.